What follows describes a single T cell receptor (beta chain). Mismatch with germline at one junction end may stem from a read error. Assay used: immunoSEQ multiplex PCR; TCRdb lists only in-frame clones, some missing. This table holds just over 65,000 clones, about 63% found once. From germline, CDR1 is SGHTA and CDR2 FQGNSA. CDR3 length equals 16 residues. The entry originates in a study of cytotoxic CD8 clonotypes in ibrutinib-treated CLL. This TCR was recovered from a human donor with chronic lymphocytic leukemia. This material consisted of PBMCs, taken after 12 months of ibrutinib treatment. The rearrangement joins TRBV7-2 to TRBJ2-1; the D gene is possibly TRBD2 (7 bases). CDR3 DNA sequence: TGCGCCAGCAGCCAAGACCCGGGGGGCCTCTACAATGAGCAGTTCTTC. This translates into CASSQDPGGLYNEQFF. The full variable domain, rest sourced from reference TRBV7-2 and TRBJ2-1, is GAGVSQSPSNKVTEKGKDVELRCDPISGHTALYWYRQSLGQGLEFLIYFQGNSAPDKSGLPSDRFSAERTGGSVSTLTIQRTQQEDSAVYLCASSQDPGGLYNEQFFGPGTRLTVL.